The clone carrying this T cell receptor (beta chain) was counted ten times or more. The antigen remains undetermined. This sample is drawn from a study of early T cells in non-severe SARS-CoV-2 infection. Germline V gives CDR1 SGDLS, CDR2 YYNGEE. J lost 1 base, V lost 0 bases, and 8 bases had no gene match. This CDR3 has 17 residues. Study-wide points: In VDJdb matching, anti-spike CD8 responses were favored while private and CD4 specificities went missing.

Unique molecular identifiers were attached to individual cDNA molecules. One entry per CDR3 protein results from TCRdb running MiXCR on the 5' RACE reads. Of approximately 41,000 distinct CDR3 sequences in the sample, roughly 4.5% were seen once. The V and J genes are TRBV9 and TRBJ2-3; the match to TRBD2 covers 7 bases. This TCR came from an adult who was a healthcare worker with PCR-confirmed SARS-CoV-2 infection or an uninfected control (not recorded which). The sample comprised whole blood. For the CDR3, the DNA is TGTGCCAGCAGCGTAGGAGTTCTAAGCGGGGGCACAGATACGCAGTATTTT. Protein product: CASSVGVLSGGTDTQYF.